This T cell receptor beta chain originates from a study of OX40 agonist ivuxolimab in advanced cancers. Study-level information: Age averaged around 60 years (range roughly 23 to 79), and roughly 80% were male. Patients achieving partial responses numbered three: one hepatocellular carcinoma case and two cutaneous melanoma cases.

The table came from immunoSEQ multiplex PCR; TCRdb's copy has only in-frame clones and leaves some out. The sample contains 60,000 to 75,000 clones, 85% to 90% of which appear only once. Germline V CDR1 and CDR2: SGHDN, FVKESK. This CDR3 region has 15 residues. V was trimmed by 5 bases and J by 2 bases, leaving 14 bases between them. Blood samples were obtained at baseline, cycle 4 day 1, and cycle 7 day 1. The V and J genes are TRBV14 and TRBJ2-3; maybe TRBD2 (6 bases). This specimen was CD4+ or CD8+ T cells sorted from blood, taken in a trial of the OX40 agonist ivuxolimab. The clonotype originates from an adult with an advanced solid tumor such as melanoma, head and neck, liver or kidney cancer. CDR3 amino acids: CASSKSGASTDTQYF. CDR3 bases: TGTGCCAGCAGCAAGTCGGGAGCTTCCACAGATACGCAGTATTTT.